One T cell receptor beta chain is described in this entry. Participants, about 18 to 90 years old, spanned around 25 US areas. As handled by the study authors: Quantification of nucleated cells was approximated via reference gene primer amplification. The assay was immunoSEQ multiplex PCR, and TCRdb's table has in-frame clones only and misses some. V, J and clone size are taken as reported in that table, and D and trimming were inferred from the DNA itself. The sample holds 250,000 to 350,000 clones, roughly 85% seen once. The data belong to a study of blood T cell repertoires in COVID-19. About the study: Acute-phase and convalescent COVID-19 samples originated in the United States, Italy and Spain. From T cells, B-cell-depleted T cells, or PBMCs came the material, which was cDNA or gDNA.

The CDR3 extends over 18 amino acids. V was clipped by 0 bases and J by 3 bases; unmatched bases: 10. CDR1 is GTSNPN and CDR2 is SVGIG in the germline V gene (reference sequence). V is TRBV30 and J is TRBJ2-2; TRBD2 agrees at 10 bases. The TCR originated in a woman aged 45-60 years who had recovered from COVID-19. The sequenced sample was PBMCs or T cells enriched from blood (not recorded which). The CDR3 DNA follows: TGTGCCTGGAGTGTACTAGCGGGGAACGTCGTTGACACCGGGGAGCTGTTTTTT. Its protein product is CAWSVLAGNVVDTGELFF.